The 24 T cell receptor beta chains presented below share a single source sample, sequenced in a study of blood T cell repertoires in COVID-19. Assay: immunoSEQ multiplex PCR; the TCRdb copy retains only in-frame clones and omits some. Seen here are about 190,000 clones, about four fifths observed once, and the top ten hold about 7%. The specimen sequenced was peripheral blood. These receptors originate from a man aged 55 to 70 with acute or convalescent COVID-19.

The gene calls are TRBV4-1 and TRBJ1-6, with TRBD1 matching over 7 bases. The CDR3 runs 15 residues. Looked up from germline, CDR1 is MGHRA and CDR2 is YSYEKL. The J segment lost 9 bases and the V segment lost 4 bases, leaving 9 bases of the junction unmatched. The CDR3 here is CASSRSAGQISPLHF. The CDR3 DNA reads as TGCGCCAGCAGCCGGAGTGCGGGACAGATTTCACCCCTCCACTTT.

The chain has TRBV19 and TRBJ1-5; TRBD1 matches 9 bases. The CDR3 runs 15 residues. Germline CDR1 is LNHDA and CDR2 is SQIVND (reference sequence). Losses at the gene ends were 1 base for V and 3 bases for J; bases not matched to a gene: 1. For the CDR3, the DNA is TGTGCCAGTAGTATAGGGACAGGGGTCAATCAGCCCCAGCATTTT. This gives the protein CASSIGTGVNQPQHF.

This clone was observed a single time. CDR3: CASSLEGAGAFTEAFF. The CDR3, as DNA: TGCGCCAGCAGCTTGGAGGGGGCCGGAGCTTTCACTGAAGCTTTCTTT. This chain links TRBV5-1 with TRBJ1-1; 7 nucleotides line up with TRBD1. The trim removed 0 bases at V and 4 bases at J, leaving 9 bases unmatched. CDR1 is SGHRS and CDR2 is YFSETQ in the germline V gene. The CDR3 spans 16 residues.

The gene calls are TRBV9 and TRBJ2-1; TRBD2 aligns across 8 bases. Trimming took 0 bases from V and 7 from J; bases not matched to a gene: 9. The CDR3 contains 16 residues. Germline values: CDR1 SGDLS, CDR2 YYNGEE. The CDR3 bases are TGTGCCAGCAGCGTAGATTGGGTGCAGCGGGGGAATGAGCAGTTCTTC. This gives the protein CASSVDWVQRGNEQFF. Using reference TRBV9 and TRBJ2-1 for the parts outside the CDR3, the full variable domain is DSGVTQTPKHLITATGQRVTLRCSPRSGDLSVYWYQQSLDQGLQFLIQYYNGEERAKGNILERFSAQQFPDLHSELNLSSLELGDSALYFCASSVDWVQRGNEQFFGPGTRLTVL.

The genes are TRBV3-1 (or the pseudogene TRBV3-2) and TRBJ1-1, with D possibly being TRBD1 (6 bases). The CDR3 spans 14 residues. Looked up from germline, CDR1 is LGHDT and CDR2 is YNNKEL (reference sequence). V was pared by 4 bases and J by 8 bases, with 17 bases between. The CDR3 sequence: CASSLGNGRGEAFF. In nucleotides, the CDR3 is TGTGCCAGCAGCCTAGGGAATGGCAGGGGAGAAGCTTTCTTT.

This chain links TRBV6-2 or TRBV6-3 with TRBJ1-2; D is perhaps TRBD1 (5 bases). The CDR3 totals 14 residues. Per the germline V gene, CDR1 is MNHEY and CDR2 is SVGEGT. The germline V and J ends were trimmed by 0 bases and 8 bases, with 13 bases remaining between them. DNA for the CDR3: TGTGCCAGCAGTTACTCCAGGGCGAGATCGGGCTACACCTTC. This gives the protein CASSYSRARSGYTF.

The chain carries TRBV13 and TRBJ1-6; D is perhaps TRBD1 (5 bases). V gave up 5 bases and J gave up 10 bases, with 24 bases separating them. CDR3 size: 17 residues. In germline, CDR1 is PRHDT, CDR2 FYEKMQ (reference sequence). CDR3 protein: CASSPPVGGREGSPLHF. CDR3 DNA sequence: TGTGCCAGCAGCCCCCCAGTTGGCGGGAGGGAGGGGTCACCCCTCCACTTT.

The rearrangement links TRBV27 to TRBJ2-7, with 10 bases lining up with TRBD1. Germline V gene data show CDR1 as MNHEY and CDR2 as SMNVEV (reference sequence). The length of the CDR3 is 13 residues. Losses at the gene ends were 3 bases for V and 9 bases for J; bases not matched to a gene: 5. The CDR3 DNA is TGTGCCAGCAGTTTTCGGGACAGGGGTGTGCAGTACTTC. Translating gives CASSFRDRGVQYF.

The chain recombines TRBV27 with TRBJ2-1, with 8 bases fitting TRBD2. Germline values: CDR1 MNHEY, CDR2 SMNVEV (reference sequence). After removal of 7 bases from V and 5 bases from J, the junction contained 13 bases not matched to a gene. This CDR3 is built from 16 residues. CDR3 sequence (DNA): TGTGCCAGCACCACGATTATACGGGAGGGTCACAATGAGCAGTTCTTC. Protein: CASTTIIREGHNEQFF.

This chain uses TRBV11-2 with TRBJ1-3, with D maybe TRBD1 (5 bases). The CDR3 is made up of 14 amino acids. The germline V gene encodes CDR1 SGHAT and CDR2 FQNNGV. Trimming took 4 bases from V and 2 from J, leaving 9 bases between them. DNA for the CDR3: TGTGCCAGCAGCTCCTGGGGGGCTGGAAACACCATATATTTT. Protein sequence: CASSSWGAGNTIYF.

This sequence joins TRBV2 and TRBJ1-1; 7 bases are shared with TRBD1. V lost 9 bases to trimming and J lost 6 bases; unmatched junction nucleotides: 10. The CDR3 consists of 13 residues. CDR1 and CDR2 (germline): SNHLY, FYNNEI. CDR3 residues: CARWGQGGAEAFF. The CDR3, as DNA: TGTGCCAGATGGGGGCAGGGGGGCGCTGAAGCTTTCTTT.

V is TRBV18 and J is TRBJ2-3, with D unresolved. Germline V lookup: CDR1 KGHSH, CDR2 LQKENI. Deletions cut 0 bases from V and 6 bases from J, with 10 bases between. This CDR3 spans 14 amino acids. The CDR3 DNA is TGTGCCAGCTCACCACCCGCCGAGAAGGATACGCAGTATTTT. This codes for CASSPPAEKDTQYF. The full variable domain, with the rest looked up from reference TRBV18 and TRBJ2-3, is NAGVMQNPRHLVRRRGQEARLRCSPMKGHSHVYWYRQLPEEGLKFMVYLQKENIIDESGMPKERFSAEFPKEGPSILRIQQVVRGDSAAYFCASSPPAEKDTQYFGPGTRLTVL.

The genes are TRBV24-1 and TRBJ2-3, with D possibly matching TRBD2 (6 bases). CDR1 and CDR2 (germline): KGHDR, SFDVKD. V was trimmed by 5 bases and J by 2 bases, leaving 10 bases between them. This CDR3 comprises 14 residues. This CDR3 is CATSGDSITDTQYF. The CDR3, as DNA: TGTGCCACCAGTGGGGACTCTATCACAGATACGCAGTATTTT.

V gene TRBV5-6 combines with J gene TRBJ2-1, with 10 bases aligning to TRBD2. Trimming removed 2 bases from V and 3 bases from J; junction bases left unmatched: 5. Per the germline V gene, CDR1 is SGHDT and CDR2 is YYEEEE. The length of the CDR3 is 16 residues. CDR3 DNA sequence: TGTGCCAGCAGCTTACAGACTAGCGGGTTCTACAATGAGCAGTTCTTC. This translates into CASSLQTSGFYNEQFF. Using reference TRBV5-6 and TRBJ2-1 for the parts outside the CDR3, the full variable domain is DAGVTQSPTHLIKTRGQQVTLRCSPKSGHDTVSWYQQALGQGPQFIFQYYEEEERQRGNFPDRFSGHQFPNYSSELNVNALLLGDSALYLCASSLQTSGFYNEQFFGPGTRLTVL.

For the CDR3, the DNA is TGTGCCAGCAGCTCCAGCGGGTCCTACAATGAGCAGTTCTTC. It encodes CASSSSGSYNEQFF. The gene calls are TRBV7-3 and TRBJ2-1; tentatively, D is TRBD2 (6 bases). Trimming took 4 bases from V and 1 from J, leaving 8 bases between them. CDR3 length: 14 amino acids. The germline V gene has CDR1 SGHTA and CDR2 FQGTGA.

V gene TRBV7-2 combines with J gene TRBJ1-2, with 9 bases lining up with TRBD1. The germline gives CDR1 SGHTA, CDR2 FQGNSA. The CDR3 contains 16 residues. After removal of 4 bases from V and 10 bases from J, the junction contained 16 bases not matched to a gene. The CDR3 loop is CASSSPGQGLSWAYTF. Written as DNA, the CDR3 is TGTGCCAGCAGCTCCCCGGGACAGGGACTGTCGTGGGCCTACACCTTC.

The chain has TRBV5-1 and TRBJ1-2; D is undetermined. This CDR3 comprises 12 residues. V was pared by 3 bases and J by 7 bases, with 10 bases between. In germline, CDR1 is SGHRS, CDR2 YFSETQ. The CDR3 here is CASSSERGGYTF. The DNA for the CDR3 is TGCGCCAGCAGCTCGGAGAGAGGTGGCTACACCTTC.

In DNA form, the CDR3 reads TGTGCCAGCAGCGTAGGTCCAGACAATGAGCAGTTCTTC. Protein product: CASSVGPDNEQFF. V gene TRBV9 combines with J gene TRBJ2-1, with D hard to call. The CDR3 consists of 13 residues. Trimming cost V 0 bases and J 5 bases, with 6 bases left between them. The V gene's germline CDR1 is SGDLS and CDR2 YYNGEE.

The V and J genes are TRBV7-2 and TRBJ1-5, with D maybe TRBD1 (6 bases). CDR1 and CDR2 from the germline V gene are SGHTA and FQGNSA. This CDR3 region has 15 residues. The V gene lost 2 bases and the J gene lost 5 bases, with 13 bases spanning the gap. DNA of the CDR3: TGTGCCAGCAGCTTACGGGGGGGCGGAGATCAGCCCCAGCATTTT. This sequence encodes CASSLRGGGDQPQHF.

The CDR3 sequence: CASTGYGTGFTGELFF. CDR3 nucleotides: TGTGCCAGCACGGGGTACGGGACAGGGTTCACCGGGGAGCTGTTTTTT. V and J are TRBV5-8 and TRBJ2-2; 9 nucleotides align to TRBD1. CDR1 SGHTS and CDR2 YDEGEE come from the germline V gene. The CDR3 runs 16 residues. The V gene end was trimmed by 6 bases and the J gene end by 4 bases; junction bases not matched to a gene: 10.

The CDR3 sequence: CASSYLPRREETQYF. The CDR3 DNA sequence: TGTGCCAGCAGCTACCTGCCCCGGCGGGAAGAGACCCAGTACTTC. The V and J genes are TRBV9 and TRBJ2-5; weak D call: TRBD2 (5 bases). Per germline, CDR1 SGDLS and CDR2 YYNGEE. The CDR3 is 15 residues long. Trimming took 4 bases from V and 3 from J, leaving 16 bases between them.

This clone was seen just once. The chain employs TRBV5-6 and TRBJ1-2, with D perhaps matching TRBD1 (6 bases). The germline gives CDR1 SGHDT, CDR2 YYEEEE. CDR3 size: 13 residues. Trimming left V 4 bases short and J 5 bases short, with 12 bases between. The CDR3 reads CASSKGERYGYTF. CDR3 nucleotide sequence: TGTGCCAGCAGCAAGGGGGAGAGATATGGCTACACCTTC. Based on the CDR3 plus reference TRBV5-6 and TRBJ1-2, the full variable domain is DAGVTQSPTHLIKTRGQQVTLRCSPKSGHDTVSWYQQALGQGPQFIFQYYEEEERQRGNFPDRFSGHQFPNYSSELNVNALLLGDSALYLCASSKGERYGYTFGSGTRLTVV.

V and J are TRBV3-1 (or the pseudogene TRBV3-2) and TRBJ1-2; no clear D gene. V dropped 1 base and J dropped 4 bases, with 10 bases sitting between them. The germline V gene encodes CDR1 LGHDT and CDR2 YNNKEL (reference sequence). This CDR3 is built from 14 residues. DNA for the CDR3: TGTGCCAGCAGCCAAGCCGTCGGTAGCTATGGCTACACCTTC. It is translated as CASSQAVGSYGYTF.

V usage is TRBV30 and J usage is TRBJ2-7; TRBD2 is a possible D gene (6 bases). V was clipped by 4 bases and J by 0 bases, with 19 bases between them. The length of the CDR3 is 16 residues. Germline lookup yields CDR1 GTSNPN and CDR2 SVGIG (reference sequence). The CDR3 sequence is CAWKGLARASSYEQYF. Here the CDR3 DNA reads TGTGCCTGGAAGGGGCTAGCGCGGGCCAGCTCCTACGAGCAGTACTTC.